The 21 T cell receptor beta chains below were found in one sample sequenced in a study of response to subunit inactivated influenza vaccine. Using its own MiXCR run on the RT-PCR reads, TCRdb lists one record per CDR3 protein. Here the sample spans 530,000 or so distinct CDR3 sequences, approximately 15% being singletons. The sample was PBMCs from blood, taken roughly 13 days after vaccination. The receptors stem from a man aged 50-59 years who received an inactivated influenza vaccine.

V usage is TRBV29-1 and J usage is TRBJ2-7; the match to TRBD1 covers 11 bases. CDR1 and CDR2 (germline): SQVTM, ANQGSEA. J was trimmed by 3 bases and V by 6 bases; bases with no gene match: 7. CDR3 size: 14 residues. CDR3 DNA sequence: TGCAGCGTACGAGCCGGGACAGGGGGCTACGAGCAGTACTTC. Its translation: CSVRAGTGGYEQYF.

The V and J genes are TRBV5-1 and TRBJ2-5, with a weak D call TRBD2 (5 bases). The V gene lost 4 bases and the J gene lost 4 bases, with 8 bases spanning the gap. The CDR3 sequence is 12 residues long. Germline V CDR1 and CDR2: SGHRS, YFSETQ. For the CDR3, the DNA is TGCGCCAGCAGCCGGACTCGAGAGACCCAGTACTTC. This translates into CASSRTRETQYF.

The CDR3 DNA reads as TGCAGTGCTAGACGAGCGGGGGGTTCCTACGAGCAGTACTTC. Protein sequence: CSARRAGGSYEQYF. V and J are TRBV20-1 and TRBJ2-7, with 9 bases fitting TRBD2. The length of the CDR3 is 14 residues. CDR1 is DFQATT and CDR2 is SNEGSKA in the germline V gene (reference sequence). V lost 2 bases to trimming and J lost 1 base; unmatched junction nucleotides: 3.

This clonotype was seen repeatedly, ten times or more. The rearrangement joins TRBV24-1 to TRBJ2-1, with 9 bases aligning to TRBD2. This CDR3 comprises 16 residues. Germline lookup yields CDR1 KGHDR and CDR2 SFDVKD. V shed 0 bases and J 4 bases; nucleotides not matched to a gene: 3. The CDR3 protein is CATSDLGGRGYNEQFF. DNA of the CDR3: TGTGCCACCAGTGATTTGGGCGGGAGGGGGTACAATGAGCAGTTCTTC.

V usage is TRBV28 and J usage is TRBJ1-2; TRBD1 might be the D (5 bases). CDR1 and CDR2 (germline): MDHEN, SYDVKM. The CDR3 is 18 amino acids. V was cut by 5 bases and J by 2 bases, with 24 bases left in between. CDR3 amino acids: CASSKVGRDDRGNYGYTF. CDR3 nucleotide sequence: TGTGCCAGCAGTAAAGTGGGGCGGGACGACCGTGGAAACTATGGCTACACCTTC.

In its sample, this clonotype was seen a few times. The CDR3 region has the DNA TGTGCCAGCAGCTCAGGGCAAGGGGGCTCTGGAAACACCATATATTTT. Amino acid sequence: CASSSGQGGSGNTIYF. The J gene is TRBJ1-3, the V gene TRBV11-2, with TRBD1 as a possible D gene (6 bases). CDR3 length: 16 amino acids. CDR1 SGHAT and CDR2 FQNNGV come from the germline V gene. V shed 4 bases and J shed 0 bases, with 13 bases lying between them.

This clonotype appeared a few times. V usage is TRBV6-5 and J usage is TRBJ1-2; no reliable D call. This CDR3 is 13 amino acids long. With 4 bases removed from V and 5 bases from J, the gap between germline ends came to 11 bases. Germline V gives CDR1 MNHEY, CDR2 SVGAGI. CDR3: CASSSWQQYGYTF. CDR3 sequence (DNA): TGTGCCAGCAGTTCTTGGCAGCAGTATGGCTACACCTTC.

The chain links TRBV7-2 to TRBJ2-5; 8 nucleotides match TRBD1. The CDR3 has 15 amino acids. Germline V CDR1 and CDR2: SGHTA, FQGNSA. V was clipped by 5 bases and J by 7 bases; unmatched bases: 12. CDR3 sequence reads: CASSERQGSMGTQYF. CDR3 nucleotide sequence: TGTGCCAGCAGCGAGCGACAGGGGTCCATGGGGACCCAGTACTTC.

This clonotype has a handful of counts. The chain recombines TRBV7-8 with TRBJ2-1, with a weak D call TRBD2 (5 bases). Trimming removed 5 bases from V and 3 bases from J, with 14 bases in between. Per germline, CDR1 SGHVS and CDR2 FQNEAQ. CDR3 length equals 15 residues. CDR3 loop: CASSRGGDFYNEQFF. The CDR3 DNA sequence: TGTGCCAGCAGCCGGGGTGGGGATTTCTACAATGAGCAGTTCTTC.

This clonotype turned up a few times. This sequence joins TRBV7-8 and TRBJ2-5; 7 bases are shared with TRBD1. Trimming removed 4 bases from V and 5 bases from J; junction bases left unmatched: 13. The CDR3 spans 16 residues. The V gene's germline CDR1 is SGHVS and CDR2 FQNEAQ. CDR3 residues: CASSSPVGAGGETQYF. In DNA form, the CDR3 reads TGTGCCAGCAGCTCCCCTGTTGGGGCAGGGGGTGAGACCCAGTACTTC.

The CDR3 DNA reads as TGTGCCAGCCGGGGGCTTACTGAAGCTTTCTTT. Its translation: CASRGLTEAFF. The chain combines TRBV6-5 with TRBJ1-1, with D possibly matching TRBD1 (6 bases). V was pared by 8 bases and J by 5 bases, with 9 bases between. The CDR3 length is 11 residues. Germline values: CDR1 MNHEY, CDR2 SVGAGI.

Only a few counts were recorded for this clonotype. The rearrangement joins TRBV3-1 to TRBJ2-7, with TRBD2 identical over 13 bases. The CDR3 length is 16 residues. Germline lookup yields CDR1 LGHDT and CDR2 YNNKEL (reference sequence). V was clipped by 4 bases and J by 1 base; unmatched bases: 4. The CDR3 here is CASSLRLAGGSYEQYF. The DNA for the CDR3 is TGTGCCAGCAGCCTACGACTAGCGGGGGGATCCTACGAGCAGTACTTC.

This clonotype was counted ten times or more. The chain uses TRBV9 and TRBJ2-6; D ambiguous. CDR3 length: 15 amino acids. The V and J ends lost 4 bases and 3 bases respectively, with 11 bases between them. CDR1 and CDR2 (germline): SGDLS, YYNGEE. CDR3: CASSPSPSGANVLTF. The DNA of the CDR3 is TGTGCCAGCAGCCCTAGTCCGAGTGGGGCCAACGTCCTGACTTTC.

The chain is built from TRBV7-9 and TRBJ1-2, with D hard to call. Germline values: CDR1 SEHNR, CDR2 FQNEAQ (reference sequence). This CDR3 contains 15 residues. Trimming took 4 bases from V and 6 from J, leaving 18 bases between them. The CDR3 region is CASSSKMGLVNGYTF. CDR3 sequence (DNA): TGTGCCAGCAGCTCAAAAATGGGGTTGGTAAATGGCTACACCTTC. Using reference TRBV7-9 and TRBJ1-2 for the parts outside the CDR3, the full variable domain is DTGVSQNPRHKITKRGQNVTFRCDPISEHNRLYWYRQTLGQGPEFLTYFQNEAQLEKSRLLSDRFSAERPKGSFSTLEIQRTEQGDSAMYLCASSSKMGLVNGYTFGSGTRLTVV.

This clonotype appeared a few times. The chain combines TRBV28 with TRBJ2-3; no firm D call. The CDR3 runs 15 residues. Germline V lookup: CDR1 MDHEN, CDR2 SYDVKM. With 6 bases removed from V and 0 bases from J, the gap between germline ends came to 13 bases. Here the CDR3 DNA reads TGTGCCAGCAGCCCCACCGTGACTAGCACAGATACGCAGTATTTT. Translation: CASSPTVTSTDTQYF.

V and J are TRBV5-1 and TRBJ2-5; 7 bases are a match to TRBD1. Germline lookup yields CDR1 SGHRS and CDR2 YFSETQ. V was pared by 4 bases and J by 5 bases, with 8 bases of the junction left unmatched. This CDR3 contains 14 residues. CDR3: CASSLMDRSETQYF. CDR3 in DNA: TGCGCCAGCAGCCTGATGGACAGGAGCGAGACCCAGTACTTC.

In its sample, this clonotype was seen a few times. The chain couples TRBV7-8 to TRBJ2-1; 7 nucleotides align to TRBD2. Trimming cost V 5 bases and J 4 bases; bases outside gene matches: 8. CDR1 is SGHVS, CDR2 FQNEAQ, per germline. The CDR3 length is 15 residues. The CDR3 region has the DNA TGTGCCAGCAGCCCGAAGCGGGGACCGTACAATGAGCAGTTCTTC. Translation gives CASSPKRGPYNEQFF. Together with reference TRBV7-8 and TRBJ2-1, the CDR3 gives the full variable domain: GAGVSQSPRYKVAKRGQDVALRCDPISGHVSLFWYQQALGQGPEFLTYFQNEAQLDKSGLPSDRFFAERPEGSVSTLKIQRTQQEDSAVYLCASSPKRGPYNEQFFGPGTRLTVL.

The gene calls are TRBV20-1 and TRBJ2-1; 8 nucleotides align to TRBD2. The germline V gene has CDR1 DFQATT and CDR2 SNEGSKA (reference sequence). The V segment lost 2 bases and the J segment 0 bases; nucleotides outside the gene matches: 3. The CDR3 is 15 amino acids. The CDR3 coding sequence is TGCAGTGCTAGACTAGCGGGCCACTCCTACAATGAGCAGTTCTTC. Translating it yields CSARLAGHSYNEQFF.

The rearrangement joins TRBV6-5 to TRBJ1-2, with 11 bases fitting TRBD1. The CDR3 consists of 18 residues. V lost 1 base and J lost 7; bases outside the gene matches: 14. Germline V gene data show CDR1 as MNHEY and CDR2 as SVGAGI. CDR3 protein: CASSYLWSDRGLQSGYTF. As DNA, the CDR3 is TGTGCCAGCAGTTACTTGTGGTCGGACAGGGGGCTTCAAAGTGGCTACACCTTC.

As regards this clonotype: One end of the junction does not line up with germline, which may come from a read error. V is TRBV27 and J is TRBJ2-7; D ambiguous. CDR3 length: 15 amino acids. Germline CDR1 MNHEY, CDR2 SMNVEV (reference sequence). CDR3 DNA: TGTACCAGCAGTAACGAGATAGGGAATTCCTACGAGCAGTACTTC. The encoded protein is CTSSNEIGNSYEQYF.

This clonotype was observed a handful of times. The V call is TRBV20-1, the J call TRBJ1-1; 7 nucleotides line up with TRBD1. Trimming at V came to 6 bases and at J to 1 base, leaving 8 bases not matched to a gene. Germline V CDR1 and CDR2: DFQATT, SNEGSKA (reference sequence). This CDR3 comprises 14 residues. The CDR3 loop reads CSADQGVWNTEAFF. CDR3 nucleotide sequence: TGCAGTGCAGATCAGGGGGTGTGGAACACTGAAGCTTTCTTT.